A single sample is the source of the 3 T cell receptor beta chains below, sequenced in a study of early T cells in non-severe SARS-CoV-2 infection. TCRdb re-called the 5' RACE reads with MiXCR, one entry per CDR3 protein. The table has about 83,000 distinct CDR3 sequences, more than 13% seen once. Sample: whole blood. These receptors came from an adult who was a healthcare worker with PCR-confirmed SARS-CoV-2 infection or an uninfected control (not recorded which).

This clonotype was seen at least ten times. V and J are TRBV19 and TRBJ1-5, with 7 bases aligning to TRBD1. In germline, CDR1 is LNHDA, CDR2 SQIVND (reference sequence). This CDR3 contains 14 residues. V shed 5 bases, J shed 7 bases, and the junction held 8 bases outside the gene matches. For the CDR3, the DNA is TGTGCCAGTAGTCCGGAGACAGGGATGCAGCCCCAGCATTTT. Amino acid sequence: CASSPETGMQPQHF.

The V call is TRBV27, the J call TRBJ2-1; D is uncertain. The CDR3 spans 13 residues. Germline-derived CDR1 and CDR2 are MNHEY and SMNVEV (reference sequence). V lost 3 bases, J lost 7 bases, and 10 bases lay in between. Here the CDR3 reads CASSFTYSNEQFF. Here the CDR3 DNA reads TGTGCCAGCAGTTTTACGTATAGTAATGAGCAGTTCTTC.

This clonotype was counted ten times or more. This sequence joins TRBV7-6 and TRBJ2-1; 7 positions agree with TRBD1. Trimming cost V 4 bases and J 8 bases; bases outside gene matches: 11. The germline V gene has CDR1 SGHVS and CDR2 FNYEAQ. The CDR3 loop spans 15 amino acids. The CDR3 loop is CASSSLTGKSHEQFF. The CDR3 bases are TGTGCCAGCAGCTCTCTGACAGGGAAGTCGCATGAGCAGTTCTTC.